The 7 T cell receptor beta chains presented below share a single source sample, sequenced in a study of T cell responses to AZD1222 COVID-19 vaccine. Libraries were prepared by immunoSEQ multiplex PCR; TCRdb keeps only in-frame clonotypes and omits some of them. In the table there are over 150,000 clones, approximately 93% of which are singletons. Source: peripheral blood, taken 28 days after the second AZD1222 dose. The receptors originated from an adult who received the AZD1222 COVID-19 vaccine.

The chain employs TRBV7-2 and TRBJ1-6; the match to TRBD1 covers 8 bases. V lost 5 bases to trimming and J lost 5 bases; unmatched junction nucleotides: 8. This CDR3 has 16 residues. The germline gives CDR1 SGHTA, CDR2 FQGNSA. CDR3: CASSPGQGLDNSPLHF. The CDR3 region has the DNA TGTGCCAGCAGCCCCGGACAGGGTCTAGATAATTCACCCCTCCACTTT.

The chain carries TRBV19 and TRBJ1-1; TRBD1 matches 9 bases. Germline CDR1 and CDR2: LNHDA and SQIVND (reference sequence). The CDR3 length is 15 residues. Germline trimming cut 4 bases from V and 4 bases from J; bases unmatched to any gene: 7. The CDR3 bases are TGTGCCAGTAGTAGGGTAGGGACAGGGAGCACTGAAGCTTTCTTT. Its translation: CASSRVGTGSTEAFF.

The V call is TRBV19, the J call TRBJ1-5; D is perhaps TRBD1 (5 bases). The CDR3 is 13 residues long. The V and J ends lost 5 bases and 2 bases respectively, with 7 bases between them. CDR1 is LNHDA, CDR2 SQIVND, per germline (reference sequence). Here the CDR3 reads CASSPGRNQPQHF. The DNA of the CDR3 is TGTGCCAGTAGTCCGGGGCGCAATCAGCCCCAGCATTTT.

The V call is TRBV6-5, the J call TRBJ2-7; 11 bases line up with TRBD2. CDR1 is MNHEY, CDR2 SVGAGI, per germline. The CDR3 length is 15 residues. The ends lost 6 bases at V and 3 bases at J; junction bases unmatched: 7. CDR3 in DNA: TGTGCCAGCAGAACGACTAGCGGGAAAAACTACGAGCAGTACTTC. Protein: CASRTTSGKNYEQYF.

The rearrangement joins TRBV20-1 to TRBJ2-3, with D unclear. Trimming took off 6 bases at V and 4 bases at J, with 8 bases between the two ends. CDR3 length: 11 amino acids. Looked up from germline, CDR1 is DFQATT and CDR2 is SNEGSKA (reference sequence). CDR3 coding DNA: TGCAGTGCCGGTCTGGCAGATACGCAGTATTTT. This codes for CSAGLADTQYF.

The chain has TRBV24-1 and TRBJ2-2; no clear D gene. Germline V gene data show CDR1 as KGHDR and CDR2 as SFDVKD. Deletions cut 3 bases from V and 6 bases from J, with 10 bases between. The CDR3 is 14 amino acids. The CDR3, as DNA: TGTGCCACCAGTGATCTAATTCATGCCGGGGAGCTGTTTTTT. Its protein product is CATSDLIHAGELFF.

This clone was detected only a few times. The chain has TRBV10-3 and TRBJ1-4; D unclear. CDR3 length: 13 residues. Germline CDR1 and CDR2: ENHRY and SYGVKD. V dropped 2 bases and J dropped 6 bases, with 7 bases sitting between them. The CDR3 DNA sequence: TGTGCCATCAGTGAGCCCAAGGATGAAAAACTGTTTTTT. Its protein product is CAISEPKDEKLFF.